These T cell receptor beta chains were read from a single sample in a study of shared clonotypes between healthy human individuals. Method: immunoSEQ multiplex PCR; TCRdb's copy keeps in-frame clones and lacks some. The sample has about 1.5 million clones, 98% seen once; the top ten hold approximately 0.45%. The sequenced sample consisted of naive CD4+ T cells sorted from blood. Receptors originate from a man aged 30 to 45 in good health. Each CDR3 is given with its conserved first and last residue. Fields, in order: V gene, D gene, J gene, clone size, CDR3 protein, CDR3 DNA. A D gene is named only where the DNA matches it firmly. A row's size may be missing; if present it is once, few, many or a size class.

V gene: TRBV2
D gene: -
J gene: TRBJ2-5
clone size: -
CDR3 protein: CASTRQWETQYF
CDR3 DNA: TGTGCCAGCACCCGACAGTGGGAGACCCAGTACTTC

V gene: TRBV5-1
D gene: -
J gene: TRBJ2-3
clone size: -
CDR3 protein: CASSSRDTQYF
CDR3 DNA: TGCGCCAGCAGCTCCCGAGATACGCAGTATTTT

V gene: TRBV18
D gene: TRBD1
J gene: TRBJ1-2
clone size: -
CDR3 protein: CASSPDRGLGNYGYTF
CDR3 DNA: TGTGCCAGCTCACCGGACAGGGGGCTGGGTAACTATGGCTACACCTTC

V gene: TRBV18
D gene: TRBD2
J gene: TRBJ2-7
clone size: -
CDR3 protein: CASSRLGLAGVGYHEQYF
CDR3 DNA: TGTGCCAGCTCACGACTAGGACTAGCGGGAGTCGGGTACCACGAGCAGTACTTC

V gene: TRBV27
D gene: -
J gene: TRBJ1-2
clone size: -
CDR3 protein: CASSFTGRAGYTF
CDR3 DNA: TGTGCCAGCAGTTTTACAGGCCGGGCGGGCTACACCTTC

V gene: TRBV7-9
D gene: -
J gene: TRBJ1-1
clone size: -
CDR3 protein: CASSLSGRTAEAFF
CDR3 DNA: TGTGCCAGCAGCTTATCCGGCAGGACGGCTGAAGCTTTCTTT

V gene: TRBV11-2
D gene: -
J gene: TRBJ2-1
clone size: -
CDR3 protein: CASSYLTIYNEQFF
CDR3 DNA: TGTGCCAGCAGCTATCTAACTATCTACAATGAGCAGTTCTTC

V gene: TRBV6-1
D gene: -
J gene: TRBJ2-2
clone size: once
CDR3 protein: CASTPWATGELFF
CDR3 DNA: TGTGCCAGCACCCCCTGGGCCACCGGGGAGCTGTTTTTT

V gene: TRBV28
D gene: TRBD1
J gene: TRBJ2-1
clone size: -
CDR3 protein: CASSSPTGGARYNEQFF
CDR3 DNA: TGTGCCAGCAGTTCACCAACAGGGGGAGCTAGGTACAATGAGCAGTTCTTC

V gene: TRBV20-1
D gene: -
J gene: TRBJ2-1
clone size: -
CDR3 protein: CSALISDEQFF
CDR3 DNA: TGCAGTGCTCTGATTTCGGATGAGCAGTTCTTC

V gene: TRBV25-1
D gene: -
J gene: TRBJ1-2
clone size: -
CDR3 protein: CASSEYSVSPYTF
CDR3 DNA: TGTGCCAGCAGTGAATACAGTGTTTCCCCCTACACCTTC

V gene: TRBV15
D gene: -
J gene: TRBJ2-1
clone size: once
CDR3 protein: CATSRAPQQSHNEQFF
CDR3 DNA: TGTGCCACCAGCAGAGCCCCCCAACAATCCCACAATGAGCAGTTCTTC

V gene: TRBV11-3
D gene: -
J gene: TRBJ2-7
clone size: -
CDR3 protein: CASSWDQTTEQYF
CDR3 DNA: TGTGCCAGCAGCTGGGACCAAACTACCGAGCAGTACTTC

V gene: TRBV2
D gene: -
J gene: TRBJ1-2
clone size: -
CDR3 protein: CASRDPGDYTF
CDR3 DNA: TGTGCCAGCAGAGATCCCGGAGACTACACCTTC

V gene: TRBV5-1
D gene: TRBD2
J gene: TRBJ2-7
clone size: -
CDR3 protein: CASSLTSGSLNEQYF
CDR3 DNA: TGCGCCAGCAGCTTGACTAGCGGGAGCCTGAACGAGCAGTACTTC

V gene: TRBV9
D gene: -
J gene: TRBJ1-1
clone size: -
CDR3 protein: CASSPTSNTEAFF
CDR3 DNA: TGTGCCAGCAGCCCAACAAGTAACACTGAAGCTTTCTTT

V gene: TRBV5-4
D gene: TRBD1
J gene: TRBJ1-3
clone size: -
CDR3 protein: CASSQGQSSGNTIYF
CDR3 DNA: TGTGCCAGCAGCCAGGGACAGAGCTCTGGAAACACCATATATTTT

V gene: TRBV5-4
D gene: -
J gene: TRBJ2-6
clone size: -
CDR3 protein: CASRVSGANVLTF
CDR3 DNA: TGTGCCAGCAGAGTCTCTGGGGCCAACGTCCTGACTTTC

V gene: TRBV19
D gene: TRBD2
J gene: TRBJ2-7
clone size: -
CDR3 protein: CASSRTSGNSYEQYF
CDR3 DNA: TGTGCCAGTAGTCGGACTAGCGGGAACTCCTACGAGCAGTACTTC

V gene: TRBV5-4
D gene: -
J gene: TRBJ1-3
clone size: -
CDR3 protein: CASSLDRAGNTIYF
CDR3 DNA: TGTGCCAGCAGCTTGGACAGGGCTGGAAACACCATATATTTT

V gene: TRBV6-5
D gene: -
J gene: TRBJ1-1
clone size: -
CDR3 protein: CASSYSPGGEAFF
CDR3 DNA: TGTGCCAGCAGTTACTCTCCGGGTGGTGAAGCTTTCTTT

V gene: TRBV4-3
D gene: TRBD2
J gene: TRBJ2-3
clone size: -
CDR3 protein: CASSFAGLAGGGDTQYF
CDR3 DNA: TGCGCCAGCTCTTTTGCGGGGCTAGCGGGAGGGGGAGATACGCAGTATTTT

V gene: TRBV5-1
D gene: -
J gene: TRBJ2-3
clone size: -
CDR3 protein: CASSLLPPKLHTDTQYF
CDR3 DNA: TGCGCCAGCAGCTTGTTACCTCCCAAACTGCACACAGATACGCAGTATTTT

V gene: TRBV7-2
D gene: TRBD2
J gene: TRBJ2-7
clone size: -
CDR3 protein: CASSPGGEAVYEQYF
CDR3 DNA: TGTGCCAGCAGCCCGGGGGGGGAGGCGGTCTACGAGCAGTACTTC

V gene: TRBV9
D gene: TRBD2
J gene: TRBJ2-7
clone size: once
CDR3 protein: CASSGSGTSGRAGYEQYF
CDR3 DNA: TGTGCCAGCAGCGGATCCGGGACTAGCGGGAGGGCCGGCTACGAGCAGTACTTC

V gene: TRBV14
D gene: -
J gene: TRBJ1-4
clone size: -
CDR3 protein: CASSQETVGLQGFNEKLFF
CDR3 DNA: TGTGCCAGCAGCCAAGAAACGGTGGGGTTGCAGGGCTTTAATGAAAAACTGTTTTTT

V gene: TRBV4-3
D gene: -
J gene: TRBJ1-2
clone size: -
CDR3 protein: CASSPQGWDGYTF
CDR3 DNA: TGCGCCAGCAGCCCACAGGGTTGGGATGGCTACACCTTC

V gene: TRBV6-6
D gene: -
J gene: TRBJ1-4
clone size: -
CDR3 protein: CASRGNSVEKLFF
CDR3 DNA: TGTGCCAGCAGAGGAAACTCAGTGGAAAAACTGTTTTTT

V gene: TRBV6-5
D gene: TRBD1
J gene: TRBJ1-5
clone size: -
CDR3 protein: CASSSQGGNQPQHF
CDR3 DNA: TGTGCCAGCAGTTCACAGGGGGGCAATCAGCCCCAGCATTTT

V gene: TRBV19
D gene: -
J gene: TRBJ2-7
clone size: -
CDR3 protein: CASSPRHSSSYEQYF
CDR3 DNA: TGTGCCAGTAGCCCCCGACACTCGAGCTCCTACGAGCAGTACTTC

V gene: TRBV6-1
D gene: TRBD1
J gene: TRBJ2-1
clone size: -
CDR3 protein: CASSEAHRGYYNEQFF
CDR3 DNA: TGTGCCAGCAGTGAAGCCCACAGGGGGTATTACAATGAGCAGTTCTTC

V gene: TRBV29-1
D gene: -
J gene: TRBJ2-7
clone size: -
CDR3 protein: CSGGPGHSDEQYF
CDR3 DNA: TGCAGCGGGGGCCCGGGACACTCGGACGAGCAGTACTTC

V gene: TRBV19
D gene: TRBD2
J gene: TRBJ2-1
clone size: -
CDR3 protein: CASSKGLAGVEKFF
CDR3 DNA: TGTGCCAGTAGTAAGGGACTAGCGGGAGTCGAAAAGTTCTTC